This T cell receptor beta chain was found in a study of T cell repertoires in cytomegalovirus infection. This clonotype has only a few counts. V shed 6 bases and J 7 bases; nucleotides not matched to a gene: 5. Germline V lookup: CDR1 KGHSH, CDR2 LQKENI. CDR3 length: 14 amino acids. One entry per CDR3 protein, called by TCRdb with MiXCR from the reads. The sample carries roughly 230,000 distinct CDR3 sequences, 20% to 25% recorded once. V is TRBV18 and J is TRBJ1-5, with TRBD1 matching over 11 bases. The sample consisted of CD8+ T cells from PBMCs. This clonotype originated in a human donor in good health (CMV status not recorded). Some clones in this sample may be carry-over from other donors' samples. CDR3: CASSVGQGAQPQHF. The DNA of the CDR3 is TGTGCCAGCTCGGTCGGACAGGGGGCCCAGCCCCAGCATTTT.